This TCR beta chain was found in a study of beta chain features in type 1 diabetes. Study-wide points: Moderately but significantly shorter TCRB CDR3s were found in Type 1 diabetes patients in all four CD4+ subsets. Naive, central memory and Treg TCRB repertoires appeared more alike in patients than in healthy donors.

In regard to this clone: The target antigen is unknown.

Germline V CDR1 and CDR2: MNHEY, SVGAGI. CDR3 length: 11 residues. V was cut by 6 bases and J by 3 bases, with 2 bases left in between. The authors reverse transcribed all of the isolated RNA, so sequencing captured expressed TCRB transcripts. About 3.7 million reads per sample were averaged for naive, central memory and regulatory samples. Sequencing was performed with immunoSEQ multiplex PCR; in TCRdb, only in-frame clones are kept and a portion is missing. The sample holds 600,000 to 700,000 clones, about an eighth seen once. J is TRBJ2-2 and V is TRBV6-5; D remains ambiguous. The clonotype comes from a man aged 25-45 years with type 1 diabetes. The sequenced sample was naive CD4+ T cells from blood. The CDR3 protein is CASRDTGELFF. CDR3 nucleotide sequence: TGTGCCAGCAGAGACACCGGGGAGCTGTTTTTT.